The present T cell receptor (beta chain) was sequenced within a study of OX40 agonist ivuxolimab in advanced cancers. Overall study context: Partial responses were achieved by three patients, of whom one had hepatocellular carcinoma and two had cutaneous melanoma.

Blood sampling was done at baseline, cycle 4 day 1, and cycle 7 day 1. Germline CDR1 and CDR2: MNHNY and SVGAGI (reference sequence). The CDR3 runs 15 residues. Trimming at V came to 0 bases and at J to 1 base, leaving 3 bases not matched to a gene. Sequencing used immunoSEQ multiplex PCR; TCRdb keeps in-frame clones, though not all of them. The sample records tens of thousands of clones, around 88% being singletons. The chain is built from TRBV6-6 and TRBJ2-7; TRBD2 matches 7 bases. The input for sequencing was CD4+ or CD8+ T cells sorted from blood, taken in a trial of the OX40 agonist ivuxolimab. The receptor's source is an adult with an advanced solid tumor such as melanoma, head and neck, liver or kidney cancer. As DNA, the CDR3 is TGTGCCAGCAGTTACTCTGCGGGAGAGTCCTACGAGCAGTACTTC. This translates into CASSYSAGESYEQYF.